One sample yielded the 25 T cell receptor beta chains listed below, sequenced in a study of shared clonotypes between healthy human individuals. In the naive CD8 group, cells lacked CD45RO and were positively selected for CCR7, so terminally differentiated effector memory CD45RA+ cells were left out. The repertoire was sequenced with immunoSEQ multiplex PCR; TCRdb's copy has only in-frame clones and lacks some. This sample has more than 2 million clones, with 85% to 95% found just once. Sequencing was carried out using naive CD8+ T cells from PBMCs. The source of these receptors is a man in his late teens or twenties in good health. Some clones in this sample may be carry-over from other donors' samples.

The rearrangement uses TRBV10-2 and TRBJ1-2; D may be TRBD1 (5 bases). The germline V gene has CDR1 WSHSY and CDR2 SAAADI. The germline V and J ends were trimmed by 0 bases and 4 bases, with 15 bases remaining between them. The CDR3 is 16 amino acids. As DNA, the CDR3 is TGCGCCAGCAGTGAGTCGTGGGGAGGGGAAGGCTATGGCTACACCTTC. It yields the protein CASSESWGGEGYGYTF.

The chain recombines TRBV7-9 with TRBJ2-1; D is unclear. CDR3 length equals 12 residues. The V end lost 2 bases, the J end lost 10 bases, and 9 bases lay between the germline ends. Germline-derived CDR1 and CDR2 are SEHNR and FQNEAQ (reference sequence). The CDR3 DNA is TGTGCCAGCAGCTTAATAAGGTACGAGCAGTTCTTC. Translated, it gives CASSLIRYEQFF.

DNA for the CDR3: TGTGCCAGCAGCTCCCCGATTAGCGTAGATGAGCAGTTCTTC. It specifies CASSSPISVDEQFF. The chain uses TRBV7-9 and TRBJ2-1, with D possibly being TRBD2 (5 bases). CDR3 length: 14 amino acids. CDR1 and CDR2 from the germline V gene are SEHNR and FQNEAQ (reference sequence). Trimming took 4 bases from V and 8 from J, leaving 15 bases between them.

The chain couples TRBV7-9 to TRBJ1-1, with D hard to call. V dropped 1 base and J dropped 7 bases, with 16 bases sitting between them. Per germline, CDR1 SEHNR and CDR2 FQNEAQ (reference sequence). CDR3 length equals 15 residues. CDR3 DNA: TGTGCCAGCAGCTTAGAGCGTGGGGTTCCGAATGAAGCTTTCTTT. Protein: CASSLERGVPNEAFF.

V usage is TRBV5-1 and J usage is TRBJ2-2; D not certain. Looked up from germline, CDR1 is SGHRS and CDR2 is YFSETQ. This CDR3 is built from 14 residues. The germline V and J ends were trimmed by 0 bases and 6 bases, with 9 bases remaining between them. The CDR3: CASSLASGSGELFF. In nucleotides, the CDR3 is TGCGCCAGCAGCTTGGCCTCCGGGTCCGGGGAGCTGTTTTTT.

This chain uses TRBV11-2 with TRBJ2-6; D is unclear. The CDR3 sequence is 15 residues long. With 5 bases removed from V and 2 bases from J, the gap between germline ends came to 10 bases. CDR1 and CDR2 (germline): SGHAT, FQNNGV. CDR3 nucleotide sequence: TGTGCCAGCAGCCCCAGCGCTACTGGGGCCAACGTCCTGACTTTC. Protein sequence: CASSPSATGANVLTF.

Regarding this clone: Other DNA sequences of this sample code for an identical CDR3. This chain links TRBV19 with TRBJ2-7; D remains unclear. This CDR3 is 11 amino acids long. The V gene lost 1 base and the J gene lost 7 bases, with 5 bases spanning the gap. Germline V gene data show CDR1 as LNHDA and CDR2 as SQIVND (reference sequence). Written as DNA, the CDR3 is TGTGCCAGTAGTATAGGGGGAGAGCAGTACTTC. It specifies CASSIGGEQYF.

Remarks on this clone: A junction end diverges from the germline sequence, so it may reflect a read error. This chain joins TRBV5-1 and TRBJ1-1; 7 bases match TRBD1. Germline CDR1 and CDR2: SGHRS and YFSETQ. This CDR3 has 15 amino acids. The CDR3 protein is CAGSLRGQSNTEAFF. CDR3 in DNA: TGCGCCGGCAGCTTGAGGGGACAGTCGAACACTGAAGCTTTCTTT.

The CDR3 DNA reads as TGTGCCAGCAGTCGAGGACAGGGCCCCTACAATGAGCAGTTCTTC. Translated: CASSRGQGPYNEQFF. The rearrangement links TRBV9 to TRBJ2-1; TRBD1 matches at 8 bases. J was trimmed by 2 bases and V by 5 bases; bases with no gene match: 6. In germline, CDR1 is SGDLS, CDR2 YYNGEE. The CDR3 consists of 15 residues.

The V and J genes are TRBV7-8 and TRBJ2-7; possibly TRBD2 for D (6 bases). The CDR3 sequence is 16 residues long. V lost 5 bases and J lost 7, with 24 bases in between. Germline assignment: CDR1 SGHVS and CDR2 FQNEAQ. Here the CDR3 DNA reads TGTGCCAGCAGCCTTTTCCGACAGTTAGGCCGGGGGGAGCAGTACTTC. Its translation: CASSLFRQLGRGEQYF.

The J gene is TRBJ1-2, the V gene TRBV19; 7 bases are shared with TRBD1. Germline loops: CDR1 LNHDA, CDR2 SQIVND (reference sequence). The V and J ends lost 5 bases and 3 bases, in that order; junction bases with no gene match: 9. CDR3 length: 15 residues. CDR3 DNA: TGTGCCAGTAGTCCCGACAGGGCATGGCACTATGGCTACACCTTC. The encoded protein is CASSPDRAWHYGYTF. Variable domain in full (rest from reference TRBV19 and TRBJ1-2): DGGITQSPKYLFRKEGQNVTLSCEQNLNHDAMYWYRQDPGQGLRLIYYSQIVNDFQKGDIAEGYSVSREKKESFPLTVTSAQKNPTAFYLCASSPDRAWHYGYTFGSGTRLTVV.

Concerning this clone itself: The sample carries other DNA sequences with the same CDR3. The gene calls are TRBV4-1 and TRBJ2-1; D perhaps matches TRBD2 (5 bases). Germline V CDR1 and CDR2: MGHRA, YSYEKL. The CDR3 has 15 residues. The V and J ends lost 0 bases and 4 bases respectively, with 10 bases between them. The CDR3 DNA is TGCGCCAGCAGCCAAGAACTAGGTCTTTACAATGAGCAGTTCTTC. Translation gives CASSQELGLYNEQFF.

The gene calls are TRBV4-1 and TRBJ1-2; no clear D. CDR3 size: 13 residues. The V gene lost 5 bases and the J gene lost 8 bases, with 15 bases spanning the gap. CDR1 MGHRA and CDR2 YSYEKL come from the germline V gene. The CDR3 DNA follows: TGCGCCAGCAGCTACCGGGTCTCTGGGGGCTACACCTTC. Amino acids: CASSYRVSGGYTF.

The rearrangement joins TRBV9 to TRBJ2-1; TRBD1 agrees at 10 bases. The CDR3 sequence is 16 residues long. V dropped 4 bases and J dropped 8; count of bases not matched to a gene: 12. The germline V gene encodes CDR1 SGDLS and CDR2 YYNGEE. The CDR3 DNA reads TGTGCCAGCAGCCCCACGTCCGGGACAGGGGTCCATGAGCAGTTCTTC. Translated: CASSPTSGTGVHEQFF.

The chain uses TRBV13 and TRBJ2-7, with 7 bases that match TRBD1. CDR1 and CDR2 from the germline V gene are PRHDT and FYEKMQ (reference sequence). V gave up 5 bases and J gave up 1 base; unmatched junction bases: 2. This CDR3 has 13 residues. The chain's CDR3 is CASSATGSYEQYF. The CDR3 DNA is TGTGCCAGCAGCGCGACAGGGTCCTACGAGCAGTACTTC. Looking up the rest from reference TRBV13 and TRBJ2-7 gives the full variable domain: AAGVIQSPRHLIKEKRETATLKCYPIPRHDTVYWYQQGPGQDPQFLISFYEKMQSDKGSIPDRFSAQQFSDYHSELNMSSLELGDSALYFCASSATGSYEQYFGPGTRLTVT.

This clone was seen only once. The CDR3 loop reads CSVESPGTPTGELFF. The CDR3 DNA reads as TGCAGCGTGGAAAGTCCCGGGACACCCACCGGGGAGCTGTTTTTT. This chain uses TRBV29-1 with TRBJ2-2, with a possible D match to TRBD1 (6 bases). V was clipped by 6 bases and J by 4 bases, with 18 bases between them. The CDR3 length is 15 residues. Germline V gene data show CDR1 as SQVTM and CDR2 as ANQGSEA.

The chain is built from TRBV6-5 and TRBJ1-4; D unresolved. CDR1 is MNHEY and CDR2 is SVGAGI in the germline V gene. Trimming removed 0 bases from V and 4 bases from J, with 9 bases in between. The CDR3 runs 15 residues. DNA of the CDR3: TGTGCCAGCAGTTACTCGGGCAGCCTTAATGAAAAACTGTTTTTT. This codes for CASSYSGSLNEKLFF.

The CDR3 nucleotides read TGTGCCGCTGATCTAGGATTTGATGCGAACACTGAAGCTTTCTTT. Encoded protein: CAADLGFDANTEAFF. The chain uses TRBV6-1 and TRBJ1-1; D remains unclear. Trimming left V 11 bases short and J 1 base short, with 20 bases between. The germline V gene has CDR1 MNHNS and CDR2 SASEGT. The length of the CDR3 is 15 residues.

The chain employs TRBV6-1 and TRBJ1-2; D might be TRBD1 (6 bases). Germline assignment: CDR1 MNHNS and CDR2 SASEGT. The CDR3 loop spans 14 amino acids. V lost 7 bases and J 0 bases, leaving 12 bases between the germline ends. The CDR3 bases are TGTGCCAGCAACCTTGACAGGTCTAACTATGGCTACACCTTC. This gives the protein CASNLDRSNYGYTF.

The rearrangement joins TRBV27 to TRBJ1-5, with D hard to call. Looked up from germline, CDR1 is MNHEY and CDR2 is SMNVEV (reference sequence). This CDR3 is built from 16 residues. V lost 5 bases and J lost 0, with 14 bases in between. This chain's CDR3 is CASSPRREVSNQPQHF. The CDR3 nucleotides are TGTGCCAGCAGTCCCCGTCGGGAAGTTAGCAATCAGCCCCAGCATTTT.

The genes are TRBV11-2 and TRBJ2-3; 8 bases fit TRBD2. V was pared by 4 bases and J by 4 bases, with 4 bases of the junction left unmatched. Germline V gene data show CDR1 as SGHAT and CDR2 as FQNNGV. CDR3 length: 14 residues. CDR3 residues: CASSSLAGPDTQYF. CDR3 sequence (DNA): TGTGCCAGCAGCTCTCTAGCGGGCCCAGATACGCAGTATTTT. The full variable domain, completed using reference TRBV11-2 and TRBJ2-3, is EAGVAQSPRYKIIEKRQSVAFWCNPISGHATLYWYQQILGQGPKLLIQFQNNGVVDDSQLPKDRFSAERLKGVDSTLKIQPAKLEDSAVYLCASSSLAGPDTQYFGPGTRLTVL.

The V call is TRBV27, the J call TRBJ1-2; 7 bases agree with TRBD1. Unmatched junction bases numbered 5, after V lost 5 bases and J lost 2 bases. CDR3 length: 14 amino acids. CDR1 and CDR2 (germline): MNHEY, SMNVEV (reference sequence). As DNA, the CDR3 is TGTGCCAGCAGTCCACAGGGGATCAACTATGGCTACACCTTC. Translated, it gives CASSPQGINYGYTF.

The chain has TRBV10-3 and TRBJ2-7; 7 nucleotides align to TRBD2. J lost 0 bases, V lost 4 bases, and 3 bases had no gene match. The CDR3 sequence is 14 residues long. The germline CDR1 and CDR2 sequences are ENHRY and SYGVKD. CDR3 coding DNA: TGTGCCATCAGTGCCGTAGCGGGCTCCTACGAGCAGTACTTC. Translation gives CAISAVAGSYEQYF.

This chain connects TRBV5-1 to TRBJ2-2; 8 bases line up with TRBD2. Germline loops: CDR1 SGHRS, CDR2 YFSETQ. The CDR3 is 15 amino acids. The J segment lost 1 base and the V segment lost 2 bases, leaving 1 base of the junction unmatched. The CDR3 DNA reads as TGCGCCAGCAGCTTCGCGGGAGGGAACACCGGGGAGCTGTTTTTT. It yields the protein CASSFAGGNTGELFF.

V gene TRBV29-1 combines with J gene TRBJ2-1; D is tentatively TRBD1 or TRBD2 (5 bases each). V lost 1 base, J lost 4 bases, and 17 bases lay in between. From germline, CDR1 is SQVTM and CDR2 ANQGSEA. This CDR3 has 16 amino acids. The CDR3 protein is CSVEVGTTRGYNEQFF. The CDR3, as DNA: TGCAGCGTTGAAGTTGGGACGACGCGTGGATACAATGAGCAGTTCTTC.